This TCR beta chain was sequenced during a study of naive and memory T cell subsets. Findings and limits, study-wide: Over 85% of naive TCR sequences appeared only once after error correction, unlike memory subsets. From naive to CM, EM and EMRA, diversity decreased and Gini increased.

Alpha and beta libraries were amplified separately from the second PCR onward. This CDR3 spans 16 amino acids. Germline-derived CDR1 and CDR2 are SGHAT and FQNNGV. With V trimmed by 1 base and J by 0 bases, 2 bases remained unmatched. A few counts support this clonotype. Antigen specificity is unknown. Both TRBC1 and TRBC2 were covered by a beta constant-region primer of two equimolar oligonucleotides. The ligated cDNA underwent four PCR rounds using SP2 and nested alpha and beta constant-region primers. TCRdb redid the calling of the UMI-ligation and nested PCR reads with MiXCR, one entry per CDR3 protein. In the table there are under 150,000 distinct CDR3 sequences, about 15% of which are singletons.

The receptor was derived from a human donor in good health. Material: naive CD4+ T cells from blood. The rearrangement uses TRBV11-2 and TRBJ2-1, with 8 bases that match TRBD2. Here the CDR3 reads CASSLALAASYNEQFF. CDR3 in DNA: TGTGCCAGCAGCTTAGCACTAGCGGCCTCCTACAATGAGCAGTTCTTC.